Shown below are 8 T cell receptor beta chains from a single sample sequenced in a study of regulatory T cells in long-lasting Graves disease. Noted time point: newly diagnosed GD, antithyroid drugs for less than 3 months. Extracted PBMC RNA gave rise to the TCR library. Building of the TCR beta libraries involved iRepertoire HTBI primers and Arm-PCR of CDR3 regions. Via MiXCR, TCRdb re-called the multiplex PCR reads, giving one row per CDR3 protein. The sample records some 400,000 distinct CDR3 sequences, under 15% being singletons. Another study also made use of these data, one on T cells in Graves' hyperthyroidism and ophthalmopathy.

Sample: peripheral blood mononuclear cells (PBMCs), taken at new diagnosis, from a patient treated with antithyroid drugs. These receptors were collected from a woman aged 25 to 39 with Graves disease.

This clonotype was seen repeatedly, ten times or more. V is TRBV5-1 and J is TRBJ2-1; the match to TRBD2 covers 15 bases. V shed 4 bases, J shed 0 bases, and the junction held 2 bases outside the gene matches. This CDR3 spans 17 amino acids. Germline CDR1 is SGHRS and CDR2 is YFSETQ. CDR3 sequence reads: CASSGGLAGGSYNEQFF. CDR3 sequence (DNA): TGCGCCAGCAGCGGGGGACTAGCGGGAGGCTCCTACAATGAGCAGTTCTTC.

This clonotype was recorded many times. The rearrangement uses TRBV20-1 and TRBJ2-1; 7 positions match TRBD1. V was pared by 6 bases and J by 7 bases, with 15 bases of the junction left unmatched. Germline loops: CDR1 DFQATT, CDR2 SNEGSKA (reference sequence). CDR3 length: 15 amino acids. CDR3 nucleotides: TGCAGTGCACTCCGAGCAGACAGGGTAGGGAATGAGCAGTTCTTC. This codes for CSALRADRVGNEQFF.

The chain is built from TRBV20-1 and TRBJ2-7; maybe TRBD1 (6 bases). The CDR3 spans 13 residues. V was shortened by 6 bases and J by 0 bases, with 12 bases between the two germline ends. Germline lookup yields CDR1 DFQATT and CDR2 SNEGSKA (reference sequence). The CDR3 DNA reads as TGCAGTGCCCTCGGGACAAACTCCTACGAGCAGTACTTC. It is translated as CSALGTNSYEQYF.

This clonotype was counted only a few times. The conserved final phenylalanine or tryptophan is absent from the CDR3, which likely points to a read error. V and J are TRBV28 and TRBJ1-1; the D is unclear. CDR3 length equals 10 residues. The V and J ends lost 6 bases and 7 bases respectively, with 6 bases between them. The V gene's germline CDR1 is MDHEN and CDR2 SYDVKM. The CDR3 reads CASSGYEAFL. In DNA, the CDR3 is TGTGCCAGCAGCGGGTATGAAGCTTTCCTT.

The chain has TRBV20-1 and TRBJ2-5; D may be TRBD1 or TRBD2 (5 bases each). From germline, CDR1 is DFQATT and CDR2 SNEGSKA (reference sequence). V was clipped by 4 bases and J by 5 bases, with 8 bases between them. The CDR3 loop spans 11 amino acids. As DNA, the CDR3 is TGCAGTGCTATCGGGACGGAGACCCAGTACTTC. It yields the protein CSAIGTETQYF.

This chain uses TRBV4-1 with TRBJ1-4; D perhaps matches TRBD1 (5 bases). V gave up 4 bases and J gave up 3 bases, with 21 bases separating them. In germline, CDR1 is MGHRA, CDR2 YSYEKL. This CDR3 is built from 18 residues. The CDR3 DNA reads as TGCGCCAGCAGCCCCACCTTTCAGGGCCGGGGTGCTAATGAAAAACTGTTTTTT. It encodes CASSPTFQGRGANEKLFF.

This clonotype was counted at least ten times. V usage is TRBV18 and J usage is TRBJ2-3; D not resolved. The CDR3 runs 16 residues. CDR1 and CDR2 from the germline V gene are KGHSH and LQKENI. Trimming left V 4 bases short and J 4 bases short, with 18 bases between. In DNA form, the CDR3 reads TGTGCCAGCTCACGCCCTGGGAAGCAGTATGCAGATACGCAGTATTTT. Translation: CASSRPGKQYADTQYF.

This clonotype was recorded at least ten times. The rearrangement links TRBV11-3 to TRBJ2-7; possibly TRBD2 for D (5 bases). This CDR3 is 14 amino acids long. Germline V gives CDR1 SGHNT, CDR2 YENEEA. V lost 1 base, J lost 2 bases, and 9 bases lay in between. Written as DNA, the CDR3 is TGTGCCAGCAGCTTAGGGTTCGGGACCTACGAGCAGTACTTC. This sequence encodes CASSLGFGTYEQYF.